What follows are 13 T cell receptor beta chains derived from one specimen sequenced in a study of blood T cell repertoires in COVID-19. Assay used: immunoSEQ multiplex PCR; TCRdb lists only in-frame clones, some missing. Of around 460,000 clones listed, around 90% are singletons. What was sequenced was peripheral blood. These receptors came from a man younger than 35 with COVID-19, enrolled during active disease.

This sequence joins TRBV5-1 and TRBJ2-1; 8 bases fit TRBD2. The V gene's germline CDR1 is SGHRS and CDR2 YFSETQ. Trimming at V came to 3 bases and at J to 4 bases, leaving 12 bases not matched to a gene. The CDR3 has 17 amino acids. The CDR3 region is CASSSHPGLAGYNEQFF. The CDR3 nucleotides are TGCGCCAGCAGCTCACACCCCGGCCTAGCGGGTTACAATGAGCAGTTCTTC.

The genes are TRBV6-5 and TRBJ2-1; unclear D gene. Germline CDR1 and CDR2: MNHEY and SVGAGI. CDR3 length: 13 residues. Deletions cut 3 bases from V and 7 bases from J, with 10 bases between. The CDR3 spells CASSYSEHNEQFF. For the CDR3, the DNA is TGTGCCAGCAGTTATTCGGAGCATAATGAGCAGTTCTTC.

The chain couples TRBV19 to TRBJ2-7, with 8 bases aligning to TRBD1. This CDR3 comprises 19 residues. Germline V lookup: CDR1 LNHDA, CDR2 SQIVND (reference sequence). The V segment lost 5 bases and the J segment 0 bases; nucleotides outside the gene matches: 18. The CDR3 loop is CASSPLQGVTVTFSYEQYF. The CDR3 coding sequence is TGTGCCAGTAGTCCCCTACAGGGGGTAACAGTGACCTTCTCCTACGAGCAGTACTTC. Full variable domain (outside the CDR3, taken from reference TRBV19 and TRBJ2-7): DGGITQSPKYLFRKEGQNVTLSCEQNLNHDAMYWYRQDPGQGLRLIYYSQIVNDFQKGDIAEGYSVSREKKESFPLTVTSAQKNPTAFYLCASSPLQGVTVTFSYEQYFGPGTRLTVT.

The chain has TRBV19 and TRBJ2-2; the D gene is possibly TRBD1 (6 bases). V lost 2 bases to trimming and J lost 6 bases, with 13 bases between them. The CDR3 is made up of 15 amino acids. Germline-derived CDR1 and CDR2 are LNHDA and SQIVND (reference sequence). The CDR3 nucleotides read TGTGCCAGTAGTATATCCGGACAGATAGCCGGGGAGCTGTTTTTT. It specifies CASSISGQIAGELFF.

This chain joins TRBV5-8 and TRBJ2-5, with D unclear. The germline gives CDR1 SGHTS, CDR2 YDEGEE. CDR3 length: 14 residues. Trimming stripped 2 bases from V and 1 base from J, with 9 bases between. This CDR3 is CASSLWPIQETQYF. In DNA form, the CDR3 reads TGTGCCAGCAGCTTATGGCCAATCCAAGAGACCCAGTACTTC.

This chain joins TRBV12-3 or TRBV12-4 and TRBJ1-1; a weak D match, TRBD1 (5 bases). Trimming took off 1 base at V and 11 bases at J, with 8 bases between the two ends. The CDR3 has 11 residues. The DNA of the CDR3 is TGTGCCAGCAGTTTAGGGACAACGGCTTTCTTT. It is translated as CASSLGTTAFF.

This sequence joins TRBV19 and TRBJ1-1, with D possibly being TRBD1 (5 bases). Trimming shortened V by 5 bases and J by 4 bases, and 11 bases separated the two germline ends. Germline V CDR1 and CDR2: LNHDA, SQIVND (reference sequence). The CDR3 contains 13 residues. For the CDR3, the DNA is TGTGCCAGTAGTCCGCGACAGCTCACTGAAGCTTTCTTT. This encodes CASSPRQLTEAFF.

The gene calls are TRBV5-1 and TRBJ2-5; 7 bases line up with TRBD1. The CDR3 is 14 amino acids. CDR1 and CDR2 (germline): SGHRS, YFSETQ. After removal of 0 bases from V and 5 bases from J, the junction contained 4 bases not matched to a gene. In DNA, the CDR3 is TGCGCCAGCAGCTTGGGGACAGGTTGGGAGACCCAGTACTTC. Protein: CASSLGTGWETQYF.

The CDR3, as DNA: TGTGCCACCAGCAGGACCGGGACTAGGGGCGAGACCCAGTACTTC. This encodes CATSRTGTRGETQYF. The gene calls are TRBV15 and TRBJ2-5; 8 bases line up with TRBD2. CDR1 and CDR2 from the germline V gene are LNHNV and YYDKDF (reference sequence). V lost 3 bases to trimming and J lost 5 bases; unmatched junction nucleotides: 8. The CDR3 covers 15 residues.

The chain's CDR3 is CASSLVTGGGNTQYF. CDR3 nucleotide sequence: TGTGCCAGCAGTTTAGTAACAGGGGGCGGAAATACGCAGTATTTT. The chain recombines TRBV28 with TRBJ2-3; 9 bases are shared with TRBD1. This CDR3 is built from 15 residues. With V trimmed by 2 bases and J by 7 bases, 7 bases remained unmatched. Germline assignment: CDR1 MDHEN and CDR2 SYDVKM.

This chain joins TRBV6-5 and TRBJ1-2; 9 bases agree with TRBD1. Germline-derived CDR1 and CDR2 are MNHEY and SVGAGI. The CDR3 sequence is 14 residues long. V trimming: 7 bases; J trimming: 3 bases; junction bases outside the gene matches: 6. The CDR3 spells CASTGRDRDYGYTF. DNA of the CDR3: TGTGCCAGCACCGGCCGGGACAGGGACTATGGCTACACCTTC.

This rearrangement joins TRBV11-2 to TRBJ1-5; no reliable D call. The CDR3 covers 11 residues. The V gene's germline CDR1 is SGHAT and CDR2 FQNNGV. V was cut by 4 bases and J by 6 bases, with 4 bases left in between. CDR3 protein: CASSSGQPQHF. The CDR3 DNA reads TGTGCCAGCAGCTCGGGTCAGCCCCAGCATTTT.

The chain employs TRBV3-1 (or the pseudogene TRBV3-2) and TRBJ2-7; D gene ambiguous. The V gene lost 3 bases and the J gene lost 6 bases, with 9 bases spanning the gap. Germline lookup yields CDR1 LGHDT and CDR2 YNNKEL (reference sequence). The CDR3 has 12 amino acids. CDR3 in DNA: TGTGCCAGCAGCCACCACAAGTCCGAGCAGTACTTC. Its protein product is CASSHHKSEQYF.